One sample yielded the 27 T cell receptor beta chains listed below, sequenced in a study of blood T cell repertoires in COVID-19. The assay was immunoSEQ multiplex PCR, and TCRdb's table has in-frame clones only and misses some. The data contain 150,000 or so clones, less than 90% of them seen just once; the ten biggest clones take up 6% to 7.5%. The sample comprised PBMCs or T cells enriched from blood (not recorded which). All receptors derive from a woman between 50 and 59 years old who had recovered from COVID-19.

The chain couples TRBV28 to TRBJ1-6, with 9 positions matching TRBD1. The CDR3 is made up of 17 amino acids. Germline trimming cut 6 bases from V and 8 bases from J; bases unmatched to any gene: 14. CDR1 and CDR2 from the germline V gene are MDHEN and SYDVKM. The CDR3 region has the DNA TGTGCCAGCAGCGGGACAGGGAGTCGCTATTGGGATTCACCCCTCCACTTT. It yields the protein CASSGTGSRYWDSPLHF.

The rearrangement links TRBV7-9 to TRBJ1-1; 7 bases align to TRBD1. The CDR3 spans 15 residues. The V gene end was trimmed by 5 bases and the J gene end by 1 base; junction bases not matched to a gene: 7. Looked up from germline, CDR1 is SEHNR and CDR2 is FQNEAQ (reference sequence). CDR3 sequence (DNA): TGTGCCAGCAGCGCGCACAACAGGGGGAACACTGAAGCTTTCTTT. Its translation is CASSAHNRGNTEAFF.

This clone appeared once. The chain uses TRBV25-1 and TRBJ2-1; no clear D gene. This CDR3 has 11 residues. V was pared by 10 bases and J by 7 bases, with 11 bases between. Germline CDR1 reads MGHDK; CDR2 reads SYGVNS. This CDR3 reads CATPISNEQFF. The CDR3 region has the DNA TGTGCCACCCCAATTAGTAATGAGCAGTTCTTC. Full variable domain (missing parts from reference TRBV25-1 and TRBJ2-1): EADIYQTPRYLVIGTGKKITLECSQTMGHDKMYWYQQDPGMELHLIHYSYGVNSTEKGDLSSESTVSRIRTEHFPLTLESARPSHTSQYLCATPISNEQFFGPGTRLTVL.

V and J are TRBV5-1 and TRBJ1-1, with a possible D match to TRBD1 (5 bases). Germline values: CDR1 SGHRS, CDR2 YFSETQ. This CDR3 has 14 residues. The ends were cut back, 4 bases at V and 0 bases at J, with 10 bases in the middle. The CDR3 DNA follows: TGCGCCAGCAGCGCAGGACAACTGAACACTGAAGCTTTCTTT. This gives the protein CASSAGQLNTEAFF. Together with reference TRBV5-1 and TRBJ1-1, the CDR3 gives the full variable domain: KAGVTQTPRYLIKTRGQQVTLSCSPISGHRSVSWYQQTPGQGLQFLFEYFSETQRNKGNFPGRFSGRQFSNSRSEMNVSTLELGDSALYLCASSAGQLNTEAFFGQGTRLTVV.

The chain recombines TRBV5-1 with TRBJ2-6, with TRBD1 matching over 9 bases. This CDR3 is 19 amino acids long. Germline V lookup: CDR1 SGHRS, CDR2 YFSETQ. The ends lost 5 bases at V and 1 base at J; junction bases unmatched: 13. The CDR3 region has the DNA TGCGCCAGCAGGCGCACCGGGACAGGGTATGTGTCTGGGGCCAACGTCCTGACTTTC. Translated: CASRRTGTGYVSGANVLTF.

This clone was recorded once. The gene calls are TRBV5-4 and TRBJ1-1, with D uncertain. CDR1 SGHNT and CDR2 YYREEE come from the germline V gene (reference sequence). CDR3 size: 13 residues. V dropped 4 bases and J dropped 4 bases, with 11 bases sitting between them. CDR3 sequence reads: CASSEEMGTEAFF. The CDR3 nucleotides read TGTGCCAGCAGCGAGGAGATGGGCACTGAAGCTTTCTTT.

The V call is TRBV29-1, the J call TRBJ2-4; tentative D call: TRBD1 (6 bases). Trimming cost V 7 bases and J 1 base, with 14 bases left between them. The V gene's germline CDR1 is SQVTM and CDR2 ANQGSEA. This CDR3 contains 14 residues. CDR3 DNA sequence: TGCAGCGCCCGAAGCCAGGGGGCCAAAAACATTCAGTACTTC. Its translation is CSARSQGAKNIQYF.

The chain uses TRBV3-1 (or the pseudogene TRBV3-2) and TRBJ1-6; D uncertain. The CDR3 loop spans 19 amino acids. Germline CDR1 and CDR2: LGHDT and YNNKEL (reference sequence). Trimming removed 1 base from V and 0 bases from J, with 16 bases in between. CDR3 nucleotides: TGTGCCAGCAGCCAAGGTAGTTGGACGGGAAGCTCCTATAATTCACCCCTCCACTTT. Amino acids: CASSQGSWTGSSYNSPLHF.

The rearrangement joins TRBV30 to TRBJ1-5, with D possibly being TRBD1 (5 bases). The CDR3 runs 13 residues. CDR1 GTSNPN and CDR2 SVGIG come from the germline V gene (reference sequence). Trimming pared 2 bases from V and 4 bases from J, leaving 9 bases between. The CDR3 DNA follows: TGTGCCTGGAGTCAGGAGGGGAATCAGCCCCAGCATTTT. Residues: CAWSQEGNQPQHF.

The chain couples TRBV2 to TRBJ2-7, with TRBD1 identical over 7 bases. CDR1 is SNHLY and CDR2 is FYNNEI in the germline V gene. The CDR3 is 14 residues long. With V trimmed by 4 bases and J by 3 bases, 6 bases remained unmatched. DNA for the CDR3: TGTGCCAGCAGTGGTGGGACAGACGGCTACGAGCAGTACTTC. This sequence encodes CASSGGTDGYEQYF.

V usage is TRBV18 and J usage is TRBJ2-5; the D is unclear. V dropped 5 bases and J dropped 1 base, with 11 bases sitting between them. There are 14 residues in the CDR3. Germline V lookup: CDR1 KGHSH, CDR2 LQKENI. In DNA, the CDR3 is TGTGCCAGCTCAGTTCAGTCTTCCCAAGAGACCCAGTACTTC. Its protein product is CASSVQSSQETQYF.

This clone was detected only once. CDR3 DNA sequence: TGTGCCTGGAATTTTATGGGAGTAGATTATGAGCAGTTCTTC. Encoded protein: CAWNFMGVDYEQFF. The gene calls are TRBV30 and TRBJ2-1, with D tentatively TRBD2 (5 bases). CDR1 is GTSNPN, CDR2 SVGIG, per germline (reference sequence). With 4 bases removed from V and 8 bases from J, the gap between germline ends came to 18 bases. CDR3 length: 14 amino acids.

The rearrangement uses TRBV2 and TRBJ2-2; TRBD1 matches 11 bases. This CDR3 spans 15 amino acids. CDR1 and CDR2 (germline): SNHLY, FYNNEI. V was pared by 7 bases and J by 3 bases, with 4 bases of the junction left unmatched. The DNA for the CDR3 is TGTGCCAGCATGTGGGGACAGGGGGACACCGGGGAGCTGTTTTTT. Translating gives CASMWGQGDTGELFF.

V and J are TRBV25-1 and TRBJ2-5; weak D call: TRBD1 (5 bases). The length of the CDR3 is 15 residues. Germline V lookup: CDR1 MGHDK, CDR2 SYGVNS. Trimming shortened V by 0 bases and J by 1 base, and 9 bases separated the two germline ends. Here the CDR3 DNA reads TGTGCCAGCAGTGAATATAGGGGATCCCAAGAGACCCAGTACTTC. It translates to CASSEYRGSQETQYF.

The chain joins TRBV19 to TRBJ1-5, with D possibly matching TRBD1 (6 bases). The CDR3 runs 17 residues. Trimming stripped 1 base from V and 3 bases from J, with 16 bases between. Germline V gene lookup returns CDR1 LNHDA and CDR2 SQIVND (reference sequence). CDR3: CASSIGQGSKSNQPQHF. The CDR3 DNA follows: TGTGCCAGTAGTATAGGGCAGGGGTCGAAATCCAATCAGCCCCAGCATTTT. Full variable domain (remainder filled in from reference TRBV19 and TRBJ1-5): DGGITQSPKYLFRKEGQNVTLSCEQNLNHDAMYWYRQDPGQGLRLIYYSQIVNDFQKGDIAEGYSVSREKKESFPLTVTSAQKNPTAFYLCASSIGQGSKSNQPQHFGDGTRLSIL.

V is TRBV2 and J is TRBJ2-7; perhaps TRBD1 as D (6 bases). V lost 0 bases to trimming and J lost 6 bases, with 12 bases between them. The germline V gene encodes CDR1 SNHLY and CDR2 FYNNEI. The CDR3 extends over 14 amino acids. CDR3 nucleotide sequence: TGTGCCAGCAGTGAAGCAATAGGGGGTGGCGAGCAGTACTTC. Translating it yields CASSEAIGGGEQYF. The full variable domain, its missing parts supplied by reference TRBV2 and TRBJ2-7, is EPEVTQTPSHQVTQMGQEVILRCVPISNHLYFYWYRQILGQKVEFLVSFYNNEISEKSEIFDDQFSVERPDGSNFTLKIRSTKLEDSAMYFCASSEAIGGGEQYFGPGTRLTVT.

The chain is built from TRBV19 and TRBJ1-4, with 11 bases lining up with TRBD1. CDR3 length equals 15 residues. Trimming took 6 bases from V and 7 from J; bases not matched to a gene: 7. The germline gives CDR1 LNHDA, CDR2 SQIVND (reference sequence). The CDR3 is CASRTSGTGGEKLFF. CDR3 nucleotide sequence: TGTGCCAGTAGGACTTCCGGGACAGGGGGTGAAAAACTGTTTTTT.

This rearrangement joins TRBV12-3 or TRBV12-4 to TRBJ1-3; unclear D gene. Trimming removed 3 bases at V and 4 bases at J, with 7 bases between. The CDR3 is 13 amino acids. CDR3 DNA: TGTGCCAGCAGTTTTGGGCAGGGAAACACCATATATTTT. Its protein is CASSFGQGNTIYF.

The rearrangement uses TRBV2 and TRBJ1-2, with 8 bases that match TRBD1. The V gene's germline CDR1 is SNHLY and CDR2 FYNNEI. The trim removed 6 bases at V and 7 bases at J, leaving 7 bases unmatched. CDR3 length: 13 residues. CDR3 region: CASRDRGQGGYTF. For the CDR3, the DNA is TGTGCCAGCAGAGACCGTGGACAGGGTGGCTACACCTTC. The complete variable domain, with remaining parts taken from reference TRBV2 and TRBJ1-2, reads EPEVTQTPSHQVTQMGQEVILRCVPISNHLYFYWYRQILGQKVEFLVSFYNNEISEKSEIFDDQFSVERPDGSNFTLKIRSTKLEDSAMYFCASRDRGQGGYTFGSGTRLTVV.

This clone was recorded only once. V is TRBV6-5 and J is TRBJ1-5; a weak D match, TRBD1 (5 bases). The CDR3 sequence is 13 residues long. Germline CDR1 reads MNHEY; CDR2 reads SVGAGI. V was shortened by 7 bases and J by 5 bases, with 12 bases between the two germline ends. In DNA, the CDR3 is TGTGCCAGCATCCGTGGGGGGGATCAGCCCCAGCATTTT. Protein sequence: CASIRGGDQPQHF.

The V call is TRBV10-1, the J call TRBJ2-7; no clear D gene. The CDR3 totals 13 residues. Germline CDR1 WNHNN, CDR2 SYGVQD (reference sequence). The germline V and J ends were trimmed by 3 bases and 4 bases, with 10 bases remaining between them. CDR3 sequence: CASSDEPTYEQYF. DNA for the CDR3: TGCGCCAGCAGTGACGAACCAACTTACGAGCAGTACTTC.

V is TRBV6-6 and J is TRBJ1-4, with TRBD1 as a possible D gene (5 bases). The germline V gene has CDR1 MNHNY and CDR2 SVGAGI (reference sequence). The CDR3 is made up of 14 amino acids. V lost 1 base and J 7 bases, leaving 10 bases between the germline ends. This CDR3 reads CASSYLPDSEKLFF. CDR3 nucleotide sequence: TGTGCCAGCAGTTACTTACCCGACAGTGAAAAACTGTTTTTT.

The gene calls are TRBV28 and TRBJ1-5, with D unclear. The V end was cut by 5 bases, the J end by 0 bases, with 11 bases between. This CDR3 spans 15 amino acids. Looked up from germline, CDR1 is MDHEN and CDR2 is SYDVKM. CDR3 sequence (DNA): TGTGCCAGCAGTCGGAGGCTTTATAGCAATCAGCCCCAGCATTTT. Translated, it gives CASSRRLYSNQPQHF.

This chain uses TRBV5-4 with TRBJ1-2; 7 bases map to TRBD1. Trimming removed 3 bases from V and 6 bases from J; junction bases left unmatched: 11. Germline V gives CDR1 SGHNT, CDR2 YYREEE (reference sequence). The CDR3 totals 15 residues. CDR3 residues: CASSSGGGRVNGYTF. Here the CDR3 DNA reads TGTGCCAGCAGCTCGGGAGGGGGCAGGGTAAATGGCTACACCTTC.

The chain has TRBV9 and TRBJ1-5; D not resolved. V dropped 0 bases and J dropped 9 bases, with 10 bases sitting between them. Germline CDR1 reads SGDLS; CDR2 reads YYNGEE. The CDR3 contains 13 residues. Here the CDR3 reads CASSVAAAAPQHF. CDR3 sequence (DNA): TGTGCCAGCAGCGTAGCCGCTGCGGCGCCCCAGCATTTT. Full variable domain (rest looked up from reference TRBV9 and TRBJ1-5): DSGVTQTPKHLITATGQRVTLRCSPRSGDLSVYWYQQSLDQGLQFLIQYYNGEERAKGNILERFSAQQFPDLHSELNLSSLELGDSALYFCASSVAAAAPQHFGDGTRLSIL.

The V gene is TRBV20-1, the J gene TRBJ1-2; D gene unclear. V was shortened by 3 bases and J by 8 bases, with 10 bases between the two germline ends. Germline V gives CDR1 DFQATT, CDR2 SNEGSKA (reference sequence). The CDR3 has 11 residues. Here the CDR3 reads CSARSRGGYTF. CDR3 DNA sequence: TGCAGTGCTAGGAGTCGAGGAGGCTACACCTTC.

The chain is built from TRBV11-2 and TRBJ2-3, with 7 bases aligning to TRBD2. V dropped 2 bases and J dropped 7; count of bases not matched to a gene: 21. The CDR3 covers 19 residues. The V gene's germline CDR1 is SGHAT and CDR2 FQNNGV. The CDR3 bases are TGTGCCAGCAGCTTACGGGGTCCCTGGCACGGGACTAAATTGTATACGCAGTATTTT. Translation: CASSLRGPWHGTKLYTQYF.